Below are 20 T cell receptor beta chains sequenced from a single sample in a study of blood T cell repertoires in COVID-19. The method was immunoSEQ multiplex PCR; TCRdb's version includes in-frame clones alone and lacks a portion of them. The sample carries approximately 440,000 clones, 90% recorded once. Material: PBMCs or T cells enriched from blood (not recorded which). The receptors stem from a man aged 18 to 30 who had recovered from COVID-19.

The genes are TRBV19 and TRBJ2-2, with D possibly being TRBD1 (7 bases). The CDR3 runs to 18 residues. The V and J ends lost 5 bases and 0 bases respectively, with 19 bases between them. Per germline, CDR1 LNHDA and CDR2 SQIVND (reference sequence). CDR3 sequence reads: CASSLRTGGGTNTGELFF. The CDR3 DNA reads as TGTGCCAGTAGTCTCCGGACAGGAGGGGGTACGAACACCGGGGAGCTGTTTTTT.

The chain joins TRBV10-3 to TRBJ1-1; the D gene is possibly TRBD1 (5 bases). The germline V gene has CDR1 ENHRY and CDR2 SYGVKD. The CDR3 loop spans 12 amino acids. V gave up 8 bases and J gave up 0 bases, with 7 bases separating them. CDR3 in DNA: TGTGCCATCCGGACACTGAACACTGAAGCTTTCTTT. It encodes CAIRTLNTEAFF.

The J gene is TRBJ1-2, the V gene TRBV10-1; D gene unclear. V lost 6 bases and J 4 bases, leaving 12 bases between the germline ends. The CDR3 sequence is 13 residues long. Germline CDR1 reads WNHNN; CDR2 reads SYGVQD (reference sequence). CDR3 sequence reads: CASSREPGYGYTF. The CDR3 bases are TGCGCCAGCAGCCGTGAGCCAGGCTATGGCTACACCTTC.

The chain employs TRBV29-1 and TRBJ2-3, with 9 bases fitting TRBD2. The CDR3 sequence is 14 residues long. Germline V lookup: CDR1 SQVTM, CDR2 ANQGSEA. V shed 3 bases, J shed 4 bases, and the junction held 5 bases outside the gene matches. CDR3 loop: CSVEVSGSADTQYF. CDR3 coding DNA: TGCAGCGTTGAGGTTAGCGGGAGTGCAGATACGCAGTATTTT.

J is TRBJ1-1 and V is TRBV7-9; TRBD1 might be the D (6 bases). There are 15 residues in the CDR3. Trimming took off 1 base at V and 4 bases at J, with 13 bases between the two ends. The germline gives CDR1 SEHNR, CDR2 FQNEAQ (reference sequence). DNA of the CDR3: TGTGCCAGCAGCTTAGTGGGGGCCTCGGCCACTGAAGCTTTCTTT. Protein product: CASSLVGASATEAFF.

The V and J genes are TRBV19 and TRBJ1-2, with a possible D match to TRBD1 (5 bases). The germline CDR1 and CDR2 sequences are LNHDA and SQIVND (reference sequence). This CDR3 is 16 amino acids long. V gave up 5 bases and J gave up 4 bases, with 20 bases separating them. CDR3 sequence: CASSSDASGLFYGYTF. The CDR3 coding sequence is TGTGCCAGTAGTTCCGACGCCTCAGGGTTGTTCTATGGCTACACCTTC.

In this sample, this clone turned up a few times. The chain uses TRBV4-1 and TRBJ2-1, with a weak D call TRBD1 (6 bases). Germline loops: CDR1 MGHRA, CDR2 YSYEKL. The CDR3 extends over 15 amino acids. V was clipped by 2 bases and J by 5 bases, with 13 bases between them. DNA of the CDR3: TGCGCCAGCAGCCAATTGGGACATCCAAACAATGAGCAGTTCTTC. It translates to CASSQLGHPNNEQFF.

This clone came up once. The V and J genes are TRBV27 and TRBJ1-2; D might be TRBD1 (6 bases). CDR3 length equals 14 residues. Germline V lookup: CDR1 MNHEY, CDR2 SMNVEV (reference sequence). V lost 2 bases and J 2 bases, leaving 9 bases between the germline ends. The CDR3 reads CASSLRGTNYGYTF. The CDR3 bases are TGTGCCAGCAGTTTAAGAGGGACAAACTATGGCTACACCTTC.

The chain uses TRBV9 and TRBJ2-7, with TRBD2 identical over 7 bases. The germline V gene has CDR1 SGDLS and CDR2 YYNGEE. V shed 2 bases, J shed 4 bases, and the junction held 9 bases outside the gene matches. This CDR3 comprises 15 residues. The CDR3 here is CASSVEAGTVYEQYF. For the CDR3, the DNA is TGTGCCAGCAGCGTTGAAGCGGGAACGGTTTACGAGCAGTACTTC. Full variable domain (missing parts from reference TRBV9 and TRBJ2-7): DSGVTQTPKHLITATGQRVTLRCSPRSGDLSVYWYQQSLDQGLQFLIQYYNGEERAKGNILERFSAQQFPDLHSELNLSSLELGDSALYFCASSVEAGTVYEQYFGPGTRLTVT.

Notes on this clone: The sample contains more than one DNA sequence encoding this CDR3. The chain has TRBV5-1 and TRBJ1-4; D might be TRBD1 (5 bases). Trimming cost V 2 bases and J 7 bases, with 12 bases left between them. This CDR3 region has 14 residues. The germline V gene encodes CDR1 SGHRS and CDR2 YFSETQ. The chain's CDR3 is CASSFGQGGEKLFF. DNA for the CDR3: TGCGCCAGCAGCTTTGGGCAGGGAGGTGAAAAACTGTTTTTT.

V and J are TRBV27 and TRBJ2-1; D is perhaps TRBD2 (6 bases). This CDR3 is built from 15 residues. The V gene's germline CDR1 is MNHEY and CDR2 SMNVEV (reference sequence). Deletions cut 7 bases from V and 0 bases from J, with 13 bases between. The CDR3, as DNA: TGTGCCAGCAAAGCGGGCAGAAGCTCCTACAATGAGCAGTTCTTC. Amino acids: CASKAGRSSYNEQFF.

This chain joins TRBV5-1 and TRBJ1-4, with D unresolved. The V end was cut by 0 bases, the J end by 2 bases, with 8 bases between. The CDR3 contains 15 residues. Germline lookup yields CDR1 SGHRS and CDR2 YFSETQ. CDR3 in DNA: TGCGCCAGCAGCTTGGAGGGAGTCACTAATGAAAAACTGTTTTTT. Protein sequence: CASSLEGVTNEKLFF.

V and J are TRBV15 and TRBJ1-2, with D tentatively TRBD1 (5 bases). Germline V gene data show CDR1 as LNHNV and CDR2 as YYDKDF (reference sequence). V gave up 3 bases and J gave up 3 bases, with 20 bases separating them. The length of the CDR3 is 17 residues. Written as DNA, the CDR3 is TGTGCCACCAGCAGTATTTACTCTCAGGGAGGGTACTATGGCTACACCTTC. Translation gives CATSSIYSQGGYYGYTF.

This chain joins TRBV19 and TRBJ1-5; D gene unclear. Germline values: CDR1 LNHDA, CDR2 SQIVND (reference sequence). V dropped 6 bases and J dropped 0 bases, with 21 bases sitting between them. The CDR3 is made up of 18 amino acids. This CDR3 is CASSPPIVGGYSNQPQHF. The DNA of the CDR3 is TGTGCCAGTAGCCCCCCCATTGTGGGCGGGTATAGCAATCAGCCCCAGCATTTT.

This chain joins TRBV4-2 and TRBJ2-1, with D maybe TRBD2 (6 bases). Germline CDR1 reads LGHNA; CDR2 reads YNFKEQ. The CDR3 loop spans 15 amino acids. V lost 4 bases, J lost 2 bases, and 12 bases lay in between. CDR3 nucleotide sequence: TGTGCCAGCAGCCCGGAGGGTTTCACCTACAATGAGCAGTTCTTC. Translated: CASSPEGFTYNEQFF.

The chain links TRBV6-5 to TRBJ2-2; 8 nucleotides agree with TRBD1. V dropped 2 bases and J dropped 5; count of bases not matched to a gene: 7. The CDR3 sequence is 16 residues long. Germline V lookup: CDR1 MNHEY, CDR2 SVGAGI. The CDR3 is CASSYQAGGTTGELFF. The CDR3 region has the DNA TGTGCCAGCAGTTACCAGGCAGGGGGCACGACCGGGGAGCTGTTTTTT.

J is TRBJ2-7 and V is TRBV20-1; 9 nucleotides agree with TRBD1. The CDR3 spans 11 residues. Germline lookup yields CDR1 DFQATT and CDR2 SNEGSKA (reference sequence). The trim removed 6 bases at V and 6 bases at J, leaving 3 bases unmatched. CDR3 sequence reads: CSAGTGFEQYF. CDR3 bases: TGCAGTGCGGGGACAGGGTTCGAGCAGTACTTC.

The chain employs TRBV27 and TRBJ2-2; weak D call: TRBD2 (7 bases). This CDR3 contains 15 residues. The germline V and J ends were trimmed by 6 bases and 4 bases, with 15 bases remaining between them. Germline CDR1 reads MNHEY; CDR2 reads SMNVEV (reference sequence). CDR3 bases: TGTGCCAGCAGGTGGGGGGGGCCCAGCACCGGGGAGCTGTTTTTT. As protein: CASRWGGPSTGELFF.

The rearrangement joins TRBV7-9 to TRBJ2-3; D is perhaps TRBD2 (7 bases). This CDR3 spans 14 amino acids. Trimming left V 4 bases short and J 5 bases short, with 13 bases between. Germline V lookup: CDR1 SEHNR, CDR2 FQNEAQ (reference sequence). Here the CDR3 DNA reads TGTGCCAGCAGCTCGCCCGGGGGGCGAGATACGCAGTATTTT. It encodes CASSSPGGRDTQYF.

Of note for this clone: This sample also contains other DNA sequences that code for the same CDR3. The V and J genes are TRBV2 and TRBJ1-2; the D is unclear. The CDR3 totals 12 residues. Germline loops: CDR1 SNHLY, CDR2 FYNNEI. The germline V and J ends were trimmed by 3 bases and 4 bases, with 6 bases remaining between them. DNA for the CDR3: TGTGCCAGCAGTGAGGGCGTCTATGGCTACACCTTC. Encoded protein: CASSEGVYGYTF.